This TCR beta chain was retrieved from a study of blood T cell repertoires in COVID-19. Study overall: Samples of COVID-19 (acute and convalescent) were obtained from the United States, Italy and Spain. PBMCs, B-cell-depleted T cells, or T cells were the source of the cDNA or gDNA that made up the material.

Original analysis: Amplification from reference gene primers served as the basis for estimated nucleated cell counts. TCRdb's table, derived via immunoSEQ multiplex PCR, lists solely in-frame clones and lacks some. Clone size and V and J calls were adopted from that table, with D and trimming inferred from the DNA. The sample yields 150,000 to 180,000 clones, 80% to 90% seen once. The CDR3 is made up of 12 amino acids. Trimming pared 2 bases from V and 8 bases from J, leaving 11 bases between. In germline, CDR1 is SGHTS, CDR2 YDEGEE. This TCR was recovered from a woman in her thirties or forties with acute or convalescent COVID-19. The sample comprised peripheral blood. V is TRBV5-8 and J is TRBJ2-7, with a possible D match to TRBD2 (5 bases). The CDR3 bases are TGTGCCAGCAGCTTCCTTCGGGATAAGCAGTACTTC. This codes for CASSFLRDKQYF. Full variable domain (remainder filled in from reference TRBV5-8 and TRBJ2-7): EAGVTQSPTHLIKTRGQQATLRCSPISGHTSVYWYQQALGLGLQFLLWYDEGEERNRGNFPPRFSGRQFPNYSSELNVNALELEDSALYLCASSFLRDKQYFGPGTRLTVT.